This T cell receptor (beta chain) was sequenced in a study of cytomegalovirus exposure and HLA in healthy donors. In the PCR, 60 Vbeta and 13 Jbeta primers were used. Sequencing was performed with immunoSEQ multiplex PCR; in TCRdb, only in-frame clones are kept and a portion is missing. The sample consists of fewer than 150,000 clones, 65% to 80% of them appearing once. This clone was counted only a few times. Its antigen is undetermined. This CDR3 contains 17 residues. Germline CDR1 reads SGHRS; CDR2 reads YFSETQ. V lost 4 bases, J lost 7 bases, and 10 bases stayed unmatched. General observations from the study: The presence/absence work took it that sequencing depth was about the same across donors. A few chains tied to CMV proved CMV antigen-specific in vitro. TCR beta sequences reportedly predicted most subjects' HLA-A and HLA-B alleles accurately.

All the people who gave samples were healthy bone marrow donors. Sequencing was done on a sample of PBMCs. The sequence was obtained from a man between 35 and 55 years old in good health and CMV-seronegative. V usage is TRBV5-1 and J usage is TRBJ2-1; 14 nucleotides match TRBD2. The CDR3, as DNA: TGCGCCAGCAGCATACCCGGGACTAGCGGGGGACAGAATGAGCAGTTCTTC. This translates into CASSIPGTSGGQNEQFF.